This T cell receptor beta chain was profiled in a study of T cells expressing NK-cell markers. Study at large: Each TCR beta repertoire originated in sorted T cells that were CD3+CD56+NKG2C+, CD3+CD56+NKG2C- or CD3+CD56-NKG2C+. Study-wide findings and caveats: These same clonotypes (in several donors) also led the CD3+CD56-NKG2C+ fraction. Clarity on HCMV specificity was lacking for the expanded NKG2C+ T cell clones.

TCRdb re-called the 5' RACE reads and catalogs CDR3 proteins one per entry, DNA excluded. The ten top clones account for 4% to 6.5%, within a sample of about 380,000 distinct CDR3 sequences. CDR1 SGHVS and CDR2 FQNEAQ come from the germline V gene. This CDR3 comprises 16 residues. Worth noting for this clonotype: Its antigen remains unidentified.

The TCR originated in a man aged 18 to 70 in good health. Sequencing was done on a sample of blood T cells: a sorted CD56 or NKG2C T cell subset, CD4+ or CD8+ T cells, or bulk PBMC T cells (not recorded which). V usage is TRBV7-8 and J usage is TRBJ2-7; TCRdb returns TRBD1, unconfirmable since there is no DNA. CDR3 in amino acids: CASSLVHRASSYEQYF.